The rows below give T cell receptor beta chains drawn from one sample of a study of T cell changes during pregnancy in multiple sclerosis. Sequencing was performed with immunoSEQ multiplex PCR; in TCRdb, only in-frame clones are kept and a portion is missing. The sample includes about 35,000 clones, 93% of them seen just once. The input for sequencing was CD4+ T cells from peripheral blood mononuclear cells, taken in the first trimester of pregnancy. All receptors derive from a female donor with multiple sclerosis, enrolled in a pregnancy study. Each CDR3 is given with its conserved first and last residue. Each record gives: V gene, J gene, CDR3 protein.

>TRBV5-1|TRBJ2-3
CASSLGDTQYF
>TRBV10-1|TRBJ2-2
CASSEVMGLHTGELFF
>TRBV5-4|TRBJ2-7
CASSPQGLLYEQYF
>TRBV13|TRBJ1-6
CASTQRQYNSPLHF
>TRBV7-6|TRBJ2-2
CASSLVVRTGNTGELFF
>TRBV18|TRBJ2-7
CASSPRLSYEQYF
>TRBV9|TRBJ1-4
CASSVGGAGEKLFF
>TRBV30|TRBJ2-2
CAWEARVAGALFF
>TRBV15|TRBJ2-3
CATSRRASTDTQYF
>TRBV7-9|TRBJ1-4
CASSARGGELFF
>TRBV9|TRBJ2-7
CASSVAGGLSYEQYF
>TRBV23-1|TRBJ1-1
CASSRPTGVSENTEAFF
>TRBV7-6|TRBJ2-2
CASSLAPRGELFF
>TRBV7-2|TRBJ1-2
CASSSLDRGYGYTF
>TRBV14|TRBJ2-2
CATKSTVNTGELFF
>TRBV6-5|TRBJ2-3
CASSLDFSTDTQYF
>TRBV5-1|TRBJ1-2
CASTWGQGPYGYTF
>TRBV27|TRBJ2-1
CASSSYLSGRARNEQFF
>TRBV19|TRBJ2-1
CASSMRIGEQFF
>TRBV6-5|TRBJ2-1
CASRGLAGGNNEQFF
>TRBV30|TRBJ2-1
CAWSTDRNNEQFF
>TRBV11-2|TRBJ1-5
CASSLDALQPQHF
>TRBV2|TRBJ2-5
CASSETVETQYF
>TRBV5-1|TRBJ2-1
CASQRLAGVGAHNEQFF
>TRBV28|TRBJ1-1
CASSLTTNTEAFF
>TRBV28|TRBJ2-7
CASSVHSGTSGGGAYEQYF
>TRBV11-2|TRBJ2-1
CASSRTGGLTEQFF
>TRBV2|TRBJ1-1
CASQGQGQAEAFF
>TRBV7-2|TRBJ1-1
CASSSAGANTEAFF
>TRBV5-1|TRBJ2-7
CASSSWRLPYEQYF
>TRBV10-3|TRBJ1-6
CAISSGGDSPLHF
>TRBV9|TRBJ1-3
CASSVEGGGGNTIYF
>TRBV9|TRBJ2-3
CASSPGPEADTQYF
>TRBV5-4|TRBJ2-5
CASSFPGQGQETQYF
>TRBV7-9|TRBJ2-7
CASSPGFLASNF
>TRBV6-1|TRBJ1-5
CASWAGQGDQPQHF
>TRBV28|TRBJ2-2
CASSLVGSGMTGELFF
>TRBV6-5|TRBJ1-6
CASSFDRVYFSPLHF
>TRBV7-9|TRBJ1-1
CASSSRDRGLMNTEAFF
>TRBV11-2|TRBJ2-1
CASSLERNSYNEQFF
>TRBV6-5|TRBJ1-1
CASSYRGLSLEAFF
>TRBV10-1|TRBJ2-4
CASTLIWGVQYF
>TRBV7-2|TRBJ2-7
CASSLSSPIPYEQYF
>TRBV28|TRBJ2-7
CASSFLSGTSPYEQYF
>TRBV4-1|TRBJ2-7
CASSLAGGNSYEQYF
>TRBV27|TRBJ2-3
CASSSRQLTDTQYF
>TRBV11-2|TRBJ2-3
CASSSGVAGVTDTQYF
>TRBV7-8|TRBJ2-5
CASSPLGWGLQETQYF
>TRBV4-1|TRBJ1-5
CASSQDRSGNQPQHF
>TRBV18|TRBJ2-2
CASSPPGQGVGREHRGAVF
>TRBV19|TRBJ2-2
CASSIGEFTGELFF
>TRBV5-5|TRBJ2-2
CASSYGTFDTGELFF
>TRBV5-3|TRBJ1-5
CARSSFRTGSNQPQHF
>TRBV15|TRBJ2-7
CATSRDLGSGTRSYEQYF
>TRBV28|TRBJ2-1
CASSFNSGTVNEQFF
>TRBV7-9|TRBJ1-1
CASSLTPTGRTEAFF
>TRBV11-2|TRBJ2-2
CASSLGGVELFF
>TRBV19|TRBJ2-1
CASSIGGTGWVTNEQFF
>TRBV29-1|TRBJ2-7
CSVGFRGSPYEQYF
>TRBV2|TRBJ1-6
CASRGAIFSPLHF